A single sample is the source of the 27 T cell receptor beta chains below, sequenced in a study of cytomegalovirus exposure and HLA in healthy donors. 60 Vbeta and 13 Jbeta primers were used in PCR. Clones were sequenced by immunoSEQ multiplex PCR, and TCRdb holds only the in-frame ones, with some missing. The sample has roughly 96,000 clones, roughly 74% seen once. Sample: PBMCs. Receptors were obtained from a female donor in good health and CMV-seropositive.

V and J are TRBV11-3 and TRBJ2-1; 9 bases are a match to TRBD2. The CDR3 extends over 15 amino acids. The germline gives CDR1 SGHNT, CDR2 YENEEA. The junction had 5 bases not matched to a gene; V was cut back by 4 bases and J by 4 bases. This CDR3 is CASSYSGGPYNEQFF. The CDR3 nucleotides read TGTGCCAGCAGCTATAGCGGGGGCCCTTACAATGAGCAGTTCTTC.

This chain uses TRBV9 with TRBJ2-5; D unclear. Trimming left V 1 base short and J 4 bases short, with 8 bases between. The CDR3 runs 13 residues. The germline gives CDR1 SGDLS, CDR2 YYNGEE. The CDR3 region has the DNA TGTGCCAGCAGCGTAAATACGCGAGAGACCCAGTACTTC. Translated, it gives CASSVNTRETQYF.

This sequence joins TRBV6-1 and TRBJ1-4, with 7 nucleotides matching TRBD1. This CDR3 is 15 amino acids long. Germline values: CDR1 MNHNS, CDR2 SASEGT. The V segment lost 3 bases and the J segment 4 bases; nucleotides outside the gene matches: 5. The CDR3 region has the DNA TGTGCCAGCAGTGACGGACAGGTCTATAATGAAAAACTGTTTTTT. It yields the protein CASSDGQVYNEKLFF.

This clone showed up just once. The gene calls are TRBV10-1 and TRBJ2-7; 7 bases fit TRBD1. With 4 bases clipped from V and 2 bases from J, the junction kept 2 bases outside the gene matches. The CDR3 covers 13 residues. Germline CDR1 is WNHNN and CDR2 is SYGVQD (reference sequence). The CDR3 DNA follows: TGCGCCAGCAGTGTCGGACAGGCCTACGAGCAGTACTTC. Translated: CASSVGQAYEQYF.

The chain couples TRBV28 to TRBJ2-7; TRBD1 agrees at 11 bases. Germline values: CDR1 MDHEN, CDR2 SYDVKM. The CDR3 runs to 15 residues. Trimming removed 5 bases from V and 4 bases from J; junction bases left unmatched: 7. The CDR3 sequence is CASSPGTGGRYEQYF. The CDR3 coding sequence is TGTGCCAGCAGTCCGGGGACAGGGGGGAGGTACGAGCAGTACTTC.

The chain carries TRBV27 and TRBJ1-2; TRBD1 is a possible D gene (6 bases). The CDR3 totals 15 residues. Germline V gives CDR1 MNHEY, CDR2 SMNVEV (reference sequence). The V end lost 4 bases, the J end lost 4 bases, and 16 bases lay between the germline ends. The DNA of the CDR3 is TGTGCCAGCAGTTGGGGCGGGGGGGGCGCCTATGGCTACACCTTC. It encodes CASSWGGGGAYGYTF.

The chain links TRBV30 to TRBJ1-4; D unclear. Trimming cost V 7 bases and J 4 bases, with 19 bases left between them. CDR1 and CDR2 from the germline V gene are GTSNPN and SVGIG (reference sequence). The CDR3 has 15 residues. For the CDR3, the DNA is TGTGCCTTGCATCCCCCTGGACGGGATAATGAAAAACTGTTTTTT. Protein: CALHPPGRDNEKLFF.

V and J are TRBV18 and TRBJ2-7; D is undetermined. V lost 2 bases and J 7 bases, leaving 6 bases between the germline ends. This CDR3 is 11 amino acids long. Germline V gene lookup returns CDR1 KGHSH and CDR2 LQKENI. The CDR3 loop is CASSPSVEQYF. Written as DNA, the CDR3 is TGTGCCAGCTCACCATCCGTGGAGCAGTACTTC.

This chain uses TRBV7-2 with TRBJ2-7; D is undetermined. V gave up 5 bases and J gave up 7 bases, with 9 bases separating them. Germline V gives CDR1 SGHTA, CDR2 FQGNSA. This CDR3 is 11 amino acids long. The CDR3 protein is CASSHDTEQYF. In DNA form, the CDR3 reads TGTGCCAGCAGCCATGACACTGAGCAGTACTTC.

The chain links TRBV28 to TRBJ1-4; D remains unclear. The CDR3 contains 15 residues. The V end lost 1 base, the J end lost 5 bases, and 11 bases lay between the germline ends. Germline CDR1 MDHEN, CDR2 SYDVKM. The chain's CDR3 is CASSLSGDLNEKLFF. The CDR3 DNA sequence: TGTGCCAGCAGTTTATCTGGAGACCTGAATGAAAAACTGTTTTTT.

There are a few counts of this clone. The genes are TRBV12-5 and TRBJ1-1; no reliable D call. V was clipped by 0 bases and J by 11 bases, with 10 bases between them. CDR1 and CDR2 (germline): LGHNT, FRNRAP. The CDR3 extends over 12 amino acids. The DNA for the CDR3 is TGTGCTAGTGGTTTGGTACATTGGCCGGCTTTCTTT. Amino acid sequence: CASGLVHWPAFF.

The J gene is TRBJ1-1, the V gene TRBV11-1; 8 positions match TRBD1. V was clipped by 5 bases and J by 5 bases; unmatched bases: 7. This CDR3 contains 14 residues. Germline V gene sequence: CDR1 SGHAT, CDR2 FQDESV (reference sequence). The CDR3 loop is CASSQDRGRTEAFF. The CDR3 coding sequence is TGTGCCAGCAGCCAAGACAGGGGAAGGACTGAAGCTTTCTTT.

V is TRBV6-1 and J is TRBJ2-7; the D gene is possibly TRBD1 (5 bases). The V gene's germline CDR1 is MNHNS and CDR2 SASEGT. The ends were cut back, 6 bases at V and 3 bases at J, with 15 bases in the middle. The CDR3 sequence is 14 residues long. The CDR3 nucleotides read TGTGCCAGCAGACCGACAGCCACCAGCTACGAGCAGTACTTC. This gives the protein CASRPTATSYEQYF.

With respect to this clone: One end of the junction fails to match germline, which may point to a read error. This rearrangement joins TRBV7-7 to TRBJ2-2, with TRBD2 matching 8 bases. Looked up from germline, CDR1 is SSHAT and CDR2 is FNYEAQ (reference sequence). There are 15 residues in the CDR3. Here the CDR3 reads CASSLGLGDTGELFF. The CDR3, as DNA: TGTGCTAGCAGCTTGGGACTAGGGGACACCGGGGAGCTGTTTTTT.

This sequence joins TRBV29-1 and TRBJ1-2, with 9 bases that match TRBD1. The CDR3 is made up of 13 amino acids. CDR1 is SQVTM, CDR2 ANQGSEA, per germline. V dropped 5 bases and J dropped 3; count of bases not matched to a gene: 4. The CDR3 spells CSVRDRVDYGYTF. DNA of the CDR3: TGCAGCGTTCGGGACAGGGTTGACTATGGCTACACCTTC.

The V and J genes are TRBV7-3 and TRBJ2-7; D perhaps matches TRBD2 (6 bases). V gave up 5 bases and J gave up 0 bases, with 11 bases separating them. The germline gives CDR1 SGHTA, CDR2 FQGTGA. The CDR3 is made up of 14 amino acids. The CDR3 reads CASSPSGGSYEQYF. The CDR3 DNA is TGTGCCAGCAGCCCGTCCGGGGGCTCCTACGAGCAGTACTTC.

This clone was detected only once. The V call is TRBV18, the J call TRBJ1-1; D uncertain. This CDR3 is built from 15 residues. The germline V gene has CDR1 KGHSH and CDR2 LQKENI. The ends were cut back, 3 bases at V and 5 bases at J, with 16 bases in the middle. The CDR3 DNA reads TGTGCCAGCTCACCCTGGTCCCCGGGAGATACTGAAGCTTTCTTT. It yields the protein CASSPWSPGDTEAFF. The whole variable domain, filled in from reference TRBV18 and TRBJ1-1, reads NAGVMQNPRHLVRRRGQEARLRCSPMKGHSHVYWYRQLPEEGLKFMVYLQKENIIDESGMPKERFSAEFPKEGPSILRIQQVVRGDSAAYFCASSPWSPGDTEAFFGQGTRLTVV.

This chain uses TRBV28 with TRBJ2-7; D might be TRBD1 (6 bases). V lost 1 base and J 3 bases, leaving 13 bases between the germline ends. Looked up from germline, CDR1 is MDHEN and CDR2 is SYDVKM. The CDR3 length is 15 residues. This CDR3 is CASSLYRDYDYEQYF. As DNA, the CDR3 is TGTGCCAGCAGTTTATACAGGGATTACGACTACGAGCAGTACTTC. Variable domain in full (rest from reference TRBV28 and TRBJ2-7): DVKVTQSSRYLVKRTGEKVFLECVQDMDHENMFWYRQDPGLGLRLIYFSYDVKMKEKGDIPEGYSVSREKKERFSLILESASTNQTSMYLCASSLYRDYDYEQYFGPGTRLTVT.

The rearrangement joins TRBV6-6 to TRBJ2-5, with no clear D. Germline CDR1 reads MNHNY; CDR2 reads SVGAGI (reference sequence). The CDR3 extends over 12 amino acids. Trimming cost V 2 bases and J 3 bases, with 4 bases left between them. The CDR3 sequence: CASSYLEETQYF. CDR3 nucleotide sequence: TGTGCCAGCAGTTACCTAGAAGAGACCCAGTACTTC.

This clone was picked up a small number of times. The chain joins TRBV9 to TRBJ2-7, with a weak D call TRBD2 (6 bases). The V end was cut by 0 bases, the J end by 5 bases, with 15 bases between. There are 15 residues in the CDR3. CDR1 is SGDLS and CDR2 is YYNGEE in the germline V gene. The CDR3 spells CASSVATGVLDEQYF. For the CDR3, the DNA is TGTGCCAGCAGCGTAGCTACGGGGGTTTTAGACGAGCAGTACTTC.

This clone was picked up a small number of times. V and J are TRBV25-1 and TRBJ1-6, with TRBD1 as a possible D gene (5 bases). The CDR3 covers 13 residues. Trimming removed 0 bases from V and 9 bases from J, with 6 bases in between. CDR1 is MGHDK, CDR2 SYGVNS, per germline. CDR3 nucleotides: TGTGCCAGCAGTGAATACCAGGGTTCACCCCTCCACTTT. The encoded protein is CASSEYQGSPLHF.

This chain uses TRBV10-3 with TRBJ2-7; 12 positions match TRBD2. The germline V gene has CDR1 ENHRY and CDR2 SYGVKD. The CDR3 length is 14 residues. V shed 5 bases and J 5 bases; nucleotides not matched to a gene: 4. The CDR3 coding sequence is TGTGCCATCAGTAACCGACTAGCGGGAGACGAGCAGTACTTC. Translated, it gives CAISNRLAGDEQYF.

This clone was seen just once. The chain combines TRBV27 with TRBJ1-1; 7 nucleotides match TRBD1. V lost 4 bases, J lost 5 bases, and 4 bases stayed unmatched. The germline gives CDR1 MNHEY, CDR2 SMNVEV (reference sequence). The CDR3 is made up of 13 amino acids. The CDR3 DNA reads TGTGCCAGCAGTTCAGACAGGGATACTGAAGCTTTCTTT. Translated, it gives CASSSDRDTEAFF.

The chain employs TRBV30 and TRBJ2-3; TRBD2 matches at 8 bases. This CDR3 region has 15 residues. The V and J ends lost 0 bases and 2 bases, in that order; junction bases with no gene match: 4. Per the germline V gene, CDR1 is GTSNPN and CDR2 is SVGIG (reference sequence). CDR3 nucleotide sequence: TGTGCCTGGAGTGTACTCGGGGGGGTCACAGATACGCAGTATTTT. It translates to CAWSVLGGVTDTQYF.

CDR3 sequence: CASSTSGMNTEAFF. The CDR3 coding sequence is TGCGCCAGCAGCACATCCGGGATGAACACTGAAGCTTTCTTT. This chain links TRBV5-1 with TRBJ1-1; D gene unclear. This CDR3 region has 14 residues. Per the germline V gene, CDR1 is SGHRS and CDR2 is YFSETQ. Trimming pared 4 bases from V and 0 bases from J, leaving 10 bases between.

The chain joins TRBV4-3 to TRBJ1-1; 7 bases align to TRBD1. There are 14 residues in the CDR3. After removal of 3 bases from V and 4 bases from J, the junction contained 5 bases not matched to a gene. CDR1 and CDR2 from the germline V gene are LGHNA and YSLEER. The chain's CDR3 is CASSHRQGVTEAFF. The CDR3 DNA follows: TGCGCCAGCAGCCACAGACAGGGTGTCACTGAAGCTTTCTTT.

Of note for this clone: This CDR3 is also generated by other DNA sequences in the sample. V usage is TRBV9 and J usage is TRBJ1-3, with D hard to call. V was clipped by 4 bases and J by 0 bases, with 5 bases between them. CDR1 is SGDLS and CDR2 is YYNGEE in the germline V gene. The CDR3 has 13 amino acids. The CDR3 region is CASSPLSGNTIYF. For the CDR3, the DNA is TGTGCCAGCAGCCCCCTCTCTGGAAACACCATATATTTT. The full variable domain, its missing parts supplied by reference TRBV9 and TRBJ1-3, is DSGVTQTPKHLITATGQRVTLRCSPRSGDLSVYWYQQSLDQGLQFLIQYYNGEERAKGNILERFSAQQFPDLHSELNLSSLELGDSALYFCASSPLSGNTIYFGEGSWLTVV.